These 26 T cell receptor beta chains were all obtained from the same sample, sequenced in a study of OX40 agonist ivuxolimab in advanced cancers. Using immunoSEQ multiplex PCR, the repertoire was profiled, and TCRdb retains in-frame clones only, with some absent. In the table there are tens of thousands of clones, roughly 89% of which are singletons. This sample comprised CD4+ or CD8+ T cells sorted from blood, obtained in a trial of the OX40 agonist ivuxolimab. Every receptor here comes from an adult with an advanced solid tumor such as melanoma, head and neck, liver or kidney cancer.

This rearrangement joins TRBV18 to TRBJ2-7; D is possibly TRBD1 or TRBD2 (5 bases each). In germline, CDR1 is KGHSH, CDR2 LQKENI. The CDR3 contains 15 residues. V was shortened by 6 bases and J by 0 bases, with 15 bases between the two germline ends. CDR3 protein: CASSPVGDVSYEQYF. CDR3 nucleotide sequence: TGTGCCAGCTCCCCAGTTGGGGACGTCTCCTACGAGCAGTACTTC. Based on the CDR3 plus reference TRBV18 and TRBJ2-7, the full variable domain is NAGVMQNPRHLVRRRGQEARLRCSPMKGHSHVYWYRQLPEEGLKFMVYLQKENIIDESGMPKERFSAEFPKEGPSILRIQQVVRGDSAAYFCASSPVGDVSYEQYFGPGTRLTVT.

The chain carries TRBV6-1 and TRBJ2-1; unclear D gene. Trimming left V 8 bases short and J 4 bases short, with 15 bases between. Germline V lookup: CDR1 MNHNS, CDR2 SASEGT. The CDR3 length is 14 residues. CDR3 bases: TGTGCCAGCGGAATCAGTTGGGTTTACAATGAGCAGTTCTTC. Residues: CASGISWVYNEQFF.

The chain joins TRBV4-1 to TRBJ2-7, with 9 bases fitting TRBD1. Germline values: CDR1 MGHRA, CDR2 YSYEKL. The CDR3 is 17 amino acids. Trimming removed 0 bases from V and 2 bases from J; junction bases left unmatched: 8. CDR3 residues: CASSQEGLTGGTYEQYF. The CDR3 DNA reads TGCGCCAGCAGCCAAGAGGGACTCACAGGGGGCACCTACGAGCAGTACTTC.

The chain recombines TRBV19 with TRBJ1-1; D is ambiguous. The V gene lost 10 bases and the J gene lost 5 bases, with 17 bases spanning the gap. Germline V gene lookup returns CDR1 LNHDA and CDR2 SQIVND (reference sequence). This CDR3 spans 13 amino acids. The CDR3 here is CATSTSARTEAFF. In DNA form, the CDR3 reads TGTGCCACCTCAACGTCCGCACGGACTGAAGCTTTCTTT.

V usage is TRBV28 and J usage is TRBJ1-5; the match to TRBD1 covers 7 bases. Unmatched junction bases numbered 8, after V lost 6 bases and J lost 0 bases. CDR1 is MDHEN, CDR2 SYDVKM, per germline. The CDR3 extends over 16 amino acids. CDR3 amino acids: CASSPNRGPSNQPQHF. For the CDR3, the DNA is TGTGCCAGCAGCCCAAACAGGGGTCCTAGCAATCAGCCCCAGCATTTT.

This chain joins TRBV2 and TRBJ2-5; D ambiguous. This CDR3 spans 12 amino acids. CDR1 and CDR2 (germline): SNHLY, FYNNEI. The V gene lost 6 bases and the J gene lost 5 bases, with 10 bases spanning the gap. Written as DNA, the CDR3 is TGTGCCAGCAGCCGCGTGGGGGAGACCCAGTACTTC. It is translated as CASSRVGETQYF.

The rearrangement joins TRBV11-3 to TRBJ2-3, with D hard to call. V lost 0 bases to trimming and J lost 0 bases, with 7 bases between them. This CDR3 is built from 15 residues. CDR1 SGHNT and CDR2 YENEEA come from the germline V gene. CDR3 bases: TGTGCCAGCAGCTTAGAGGGCTTGAGCACAGATACGCAGTATTTT. Translated, it gives CASSLEGLSTDTQYF.

This chain uses TRBV5-4 with TRBJ2-4; D is possibly TRBD1 (6 bases). Germline V gene sequence: CDR1 SGHNT, CDR2 YYREEE (reference sequence). The CDR3 loop spans 14 amino acids. Trimming took 2 bases from V and 8 from J, leaving 14 bases between them. Written as DNA, the CDR3 is TGTGCCAGCAGCTTAAAACAGGGTGGGGACATTCAGTACTTC. Its translation is CASSLKQGGDIQYF.

The chain carries TRBV7-9 and TRBJ2-7, with 9 nucleotides matching TRBD1. V lost 1 base to trimming and J lost 1 base; unmatched junction nucleotides: 2. The germline V gene has CDR1 SEHNR and CDR2 FQNEAQ (reference sequence). The CDR3 has 15 residues. The CDR3: CASSLGGTGSYEQYF. The CDR3 bases are TGTGCCAGCAGCTTAGGTGGGACAGGGTCCTACGAGCAGTACTTC.

The chain uses TRBV27 and TRBJ2-2; 8 bases align to TRBD1. CDR3 size: 16 residues. Germline values: CDR1 MNHEY, CDR2 SMNVEV (reference sequence). V gave up 4 bases and J gave up 4 bases; unmatched junction bases: 8. The CDR3 DNA reads as TGTGCCAGCAGTTGGAAACAGGGGGGCCTCACCGGGGAGCTGTTTTTT. As protein: CASSWKQGGLTGELFF.

The chain combines TRBV4-2 with TRBJ2-2; possibly TRBD2 for D (6 bases). The V end was cut by 10 bases, the J end by 1 base, with 10 bases between. The V gene's germline CDR1 is LGHNA and CDR2 YNFKEQ. The CDR3 length is 13 residues. The CDR3 DNA sequence: TGTGCCACCGGGAGAGAGAACACCGGGGAGCTGTTTTTT. Protein product: CATGRENTGELFF.

About this clone: Other DNA sequences in the same sample also yield this CDR3. V and J are TRBV5-4 and TRBJ1-1; no clear D. CDR3 size: 14 residues. Germline V gives CDR1 SGHNT, CDR2 YYREEE (reference sequence). The V end was cut by 0 bases, the J end by 1 base, with 7 bases between. The CDR3 is CASSLGASNTEAFF. CDR3 in DNA: TGTGCCAGCAGCTTGGGGGCTTCGAACACTGAAGCTTTCTTT.

In this sample, this clone turned up once. The chain uses TRBV28 and TRBJ2-7, with 12 positions matching TRBD2. The ends lost 3 bases at V and 2 bases at J; junction bases unmatched: 11. Germline values: CDR1 MDHEN, CDR2 SYDVKM. CDR3 size: 18 residues. The CDR3 spells CASSFLGLAGGQTYEQYF. The CDR3 nucleotides are TGTGCCAGCAGTTTCCTCGGGCTAGCGGGAGGGCAGACCTACGAGCAGTACTTC.

This clone was counted only a few times. This chain links TRBV7-6 with TRBJ2-5; D perhaps matches TRBD2 (7 bases). V lost 4 bases, J lost 7 bases, and 13 bases lay in between. This CDR3 is built from 13 residues. Germline CDR1 and CDR2: SGHVS and FNYEAQ. CDR3 nucleotides: TGTGCCAGCAGCTCGGGGGGCCCTTGGACCCAGTACTTC. Translated: CASSSGGPWTQYF.

The chain carries TRBV28 and TRBJ2-5, with 9 bases matching TRBD1. Germline CDR1 and CDR2: MDHEN and SYDVKM. The length of the CDR3 is 15 residues. J gave up 4 bases and V 3 bases, and 6 bases lay outside the gene matches. CDR3: CASSLAGQGLETQYF. The CDR3 DNA follows: TGTGCCAGCAGTTTGGCCGGACAGGGGTTAGAGACCCAGTACTTC.

The V and J genes are TRBV18 and TRBJ2-5; D not resolved. Trimming took off 5 bases at V and 0 bases at J, with 7 bases between the two ends. Germline values: CDR1 KGHSH, CDR2 LQKENI. The CDR3 runs to 13 residues. CDR3 region: CASSKADQETQYF. The CDR3 DNA follows: TGTGCCAGCTCAAAGGCAGACCAAGAGACCCAGTACTTC.

The V and J genes are TRBV1 and TRBJ1-1. TRBV1 is listed as a pseudogene. This CDR3 comprises 16 residues. CDR3 bases: TGCACCAGCACCTTTGTGGGGGGCCGGATGAACACTGAAGCTTTCTTT. Translated: CTSTFVGGRMNTEAFF.

The J gene is TRBJ1-3, the V gene TRBV6-1; the D gene is possibly TRBD1 (6 bases). The CDR3 covers 15 residues. The germline CDR1 and CDR2 sequences are MNHNS and SASEGT. Trimming pared 5 bases from V and 0 bases from J, leaving 11 bases between. The CDR3 sequence is CASSPQGSSGNTIYF. The CDR3 nucleotides are TGTGCCAGCAGTCCACAGGGATCCTCTGGAAACACCATATATTTT.

This chain joins TRBV7-9 and TRBJ2-1; 9 nucleotides align to TRBD2. Trimming took 5 bases from V and 0 from J; bases not matched to a gene: 11. CDR1 is SEHNR and CDR2 is FQNEAQ in the germline V gene (reference sequence). The CDR3 spans 18 residues. The CDR3 region has the DNA TGTGCCAGCAGCCTTGGGTCTAGCGGGGTGTTCTCCTACAATGAGCAGTTCTTC. Residues: CASSLGSSGVFSYNEQFF.

The chain uses TRBV10-3 and TRBJ2-7, with D possibly matching TRBD1 (5 bases). Germline CDR1 ENHRY, CDR2 SYGVKD. The CDR3 has 15 amino acids. The V and J ends lost 0 bases and 6 bases respectively, with 15 bases between them. This CDR3 is CAISESGRAEFEQYF. Here the CDR3 DNA reads TGTGCCATCAGTGAGTCAGGCAGGGCCGAATTCGAGCAGTACTTC.

The chain joins TRBV9 to TRBJ2-7; D unclear. The V gene's germline CDR1 is SGDLS and CDR2 YYNGEE. V dropped 3 bases and J dropped 0 bases, with 16 bases sitting between them. The CDR3 is 16 amino acids. As DNA, the CDR3 is TGTGCCAGCAGCGCCGGCCCCAGCGCACTCTCCTACGAGCAGTACTTC. This codes for CASSAGPSALSYEQYF.

The chain combines TRBV28 with TRBJ1-1; D not resolved. V shed 6 bases and J shed 2 bases, with 10 bases lying between them. Germline CDR1 and CDR2: MDHEN and SYDVKM. The CDR3 spans 13 residues. CDR3: CASRSSYNTEAFF. The CDR3 region has the DNA TGTGCCAGCAGGTCGTCGTACAACACTGAAGCTTTCTTT.

The chain couples TRBV6-5 to TRBJ2-2, with 7 bases aligning to TRBD1. Germline trimming cut 6 bases from V and 8 bases from J; bases unmatched to any gene: 12. The CDR3 extends over 15 amino acids. Germline V gene data show CDR1 as MNHEY and CDR2 as SVGAGI. CDR3 bases: TGTGCCAGCAGAACCGGGACAGCTTCGAGGGGGGAGCTGTTTTTT. This codes for CASRTGTASRGELFF.

V usage is TRBV5-1 and J usage is TRBJ1-4, with D possibly matching TRBD1 (5 bases). Germline CDR1 SGHRS, CDR2 YFSETQ. CDR3 length equals 16 residues. V lost 0 bases and J lost 8, with 17 bases in between. The CDR3 DNA reads as TGCGCCAGCAGCTTGGACCCGGACACAAGCTGGGAAAAACTGTTTTTT. This translates into CASSLDPDTSWEKLFF.

This chain links TRBV9 with TRBJ2-3; perhaps TRBD2 as D (7 bases). There are 15 residues in the CDR3. The germline CDR1 and CDR2 sequences are SGDLS and YYNGEE. V dropped 2 bases and J dropped 4 bases, with 14 bases sitting between them. Here the CDR3 reads CASSVVGGGPDTQYF. CDR3 nucleotides: TGTGCCAGCAGCGTCGTTGGGGGGGGGCCAGATACGCAGTATTTT.

V gene TRBV5-6 combines with J gene TRBJ2-7, with D perhaps assigned TRBD1 or TRBD2 (5 bases each). With 4 bases removed from V and 1 base from J, the gap between germline ends came to 9 bases. The CDR3 extends over 13 amino acids. Looked up from germline, CDR1 is SGHDT and CDR2 is YYEEEE. The chain's CDR3 is CASSPGPSYEQYF. As DNA, the CDR3 is TGTGCCAGCAGCCCGGGACCTTCCTACGAGCAGTACTTC.